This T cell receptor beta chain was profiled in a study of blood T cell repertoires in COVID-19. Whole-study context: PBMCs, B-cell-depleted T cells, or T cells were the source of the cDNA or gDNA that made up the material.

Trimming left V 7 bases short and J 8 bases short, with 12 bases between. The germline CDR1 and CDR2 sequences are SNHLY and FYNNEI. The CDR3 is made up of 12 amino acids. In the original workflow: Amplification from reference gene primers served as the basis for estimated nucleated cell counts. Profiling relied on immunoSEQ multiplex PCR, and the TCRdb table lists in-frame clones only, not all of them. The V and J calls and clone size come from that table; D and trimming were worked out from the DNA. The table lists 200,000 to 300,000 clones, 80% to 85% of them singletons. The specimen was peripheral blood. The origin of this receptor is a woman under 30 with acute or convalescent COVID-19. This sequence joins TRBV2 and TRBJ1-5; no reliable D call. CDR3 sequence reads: CASKRTDKPQHF. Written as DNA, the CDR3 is TGTGCCAGCAAGCGGACCGATAAGCCCCAGCATTTT.